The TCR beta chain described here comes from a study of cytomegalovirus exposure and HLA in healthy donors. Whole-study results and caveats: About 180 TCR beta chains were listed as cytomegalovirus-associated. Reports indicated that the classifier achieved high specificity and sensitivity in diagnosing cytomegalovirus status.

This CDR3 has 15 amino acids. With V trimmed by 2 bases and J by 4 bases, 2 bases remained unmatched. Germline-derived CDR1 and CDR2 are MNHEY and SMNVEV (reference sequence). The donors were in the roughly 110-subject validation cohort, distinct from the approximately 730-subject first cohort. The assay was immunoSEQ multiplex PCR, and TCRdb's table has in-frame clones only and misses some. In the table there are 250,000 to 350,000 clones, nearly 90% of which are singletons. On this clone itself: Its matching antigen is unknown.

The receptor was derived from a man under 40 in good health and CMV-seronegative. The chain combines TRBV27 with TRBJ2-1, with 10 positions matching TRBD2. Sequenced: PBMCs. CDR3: CASSLRTSGYNEQFF. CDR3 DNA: TGTGCCAGCAGTTTACGGACTAGCGGTTACAATGAGCAGTTCTTC.